A selection of T cell receptor beta chains follows, all from one sample in a study of blood T cells in healthy people across ages. TCRdb re-called the 5' RACE reads through MiXCR, storing one row per CDR3 protein. This sample has roughly 1,500,000 distinct CDR3 sequences, with roughly 32% found just once. The sequenced sample was blood. These receptors were obtained from a woman aged 25-40 years in good health. Each CDR3 is given with its conserved first and last residue. D genes are given only for firm matches. Expanded clones get a size class; other rows say once, few or many, or leave the size out.

j_gene | v_gene | len | abundance | d_gene | CDR3nt | CDR3aa
TRBJ2-1 | TRBV5-1 | 14 | - | - | TGCGCCAGCAGCGACCCTTGGGGGGGCGATGAGCAGTTCTTC | CASSDPWGGDEQFF
TRBJ2-5 | TRBV15 | 16 | - | - | TGTGCCACCAGCAGAGGCCCCGGGGGATGGGATCGGGAGCAGTACTTC | CATSRGPGGWDREQYF
TRBJ2-1 | TRBV11-1 | 23 | few | TRBD2 | TGTGCCAGCAGCTTACGTTCATCGAGGAAAACTAGCGGGGGGGCCAAAATCTACAATGAGCAGTTCTTC | CASSLRSSRKTSGGAKIYNEQFF
TRBJ1-2 | TRBV12-3/TRBV12-4 | 15 | many | TRBD1 | TGTGCCAGCAGTAGGGGGACAGGGGGAACCTATGGCTACACCTTC | CASSRGTGGTYGYTF
TRBJ1-2 | TRBV19 | 13 | once | - | TGTGCCAGTAGTATGAAGGCCAACTATGGCTACACCTTC | CASSMKANYGYTF
TRBJ2-5 | TRBV6-1 | 16 | - | - | TGTGCCAGCAGTGATGTCTTGACAGGACGGTTGGAGACCCAGTACTTC | CASSDVLTGRLETQYF
TRBJ1-5 | TRBV10-3 | 12 | - | - | TGTGCCATCGGGGAGGGAAATCAGCCCCAGCATTTT | CAIGEGNQPQHF
TRBJ1-2 | TRBV20-1 | 15 | many | - | TGCAGTGCTAGAGATGCGGGACCGGCGCCTAGCGGCTACACCTTC | CSARDAGPAPSGYTF
TRBJ1-2 | TRBV4-1 | 15 | - | - | TGCGCCAGCAGCCAAGATCGGGTCGCTAACTATGGCTACACCTTC | CASSQDRVANYGYTF
TRBJ2-6 | TRBV5-1 | 19 | few | - | TGCGCCAGCAGCTCTCCCCAGTGGACAGTAACCTCTGGGGCCAACGTCCTGACTTTC | CASSSPQWTVTSGANVLTF
TRBJ2-1 | TRBV5-1 | 14 | few | TRBD2 | TGCGCCAGCAGCTTGCCGGACGGAGCGGGAGAGCAGTTCTTC | CASSLPDGAGEQFF
TRBJ1-2 | TRBV9 | 18 | few | - | TGTGCCAGCAGCGTCAGATGGGACACCCTACTTAATAACTATGGCTACACCTTC | CASSVRWDTLLNNYGYTF
TRBJ2-7 | TRBV20-1 | 13 | - | - | TGCAGTGCTCGTGTTTTACACTCCTACGAGCAGTACTTC | CSARVLHSYEQYF
TRBJ2-5 | TRBV9 | 13 | few | - | TGTGCCAGCAGCCCCCCCGAGGGGAAGACCCAGTACTTC | CASSPPEGKTQYF
TRBJ1-2 | TRBV6-4 | 15 | few | - | TGTGCCAGCAGTGACTCGGCAGTAGCTAACTATGGCTACACCTTC | CASSDSAVANYGYTF
TRBJ2-1 | TRBV7-2 | 14 | - | - | TGTGCCAGCAGCTTGAGGCTAGTTCTTAGTGAGCAGTTCTTC | CASSLRLVLSEQFF
TRBJ2-5 | TRBV5-6 | 16 | - | TRBD2 | TGTGCCAGCAGCTTGGACGCGGGAGAGTTTCAAGAGACCCAGTACTTC | CASSLDAGEFQETQYF
TRBJ2-1 | TRBV2 | 15 | few | TRBD2 | TGTGCCAGCAGAGAGCGGGGGGGTTCCTACAATGAGCAGTTCTTC | CASRERGGSYNEQFF
TRBJ2-1 | TRBV29-1 | 13 | - | TRBD2 | TGCAGCGCCCCTAGCGGGGGTAATAATGAGCAGTTCTTC | CSAPSGGNNEQFF
TRBJ2-5 | TRBV24-1 | 16 | - | - | TGTGCCACCAGTGGCTTCCCCACGAGCTTGGGGGAGACCCAGTACTTC | CATSGFPTSLGETQYF
TRBJ2-1 | TRBV15 | 19 | many | TRBD2 | TGTGCCACCAGCAGAGAAGATAGCGGGGCCACCCCGTACGGCAATGAGCAGTTCTTC | CATSREDSGATPYGNEQFF
TRBJ1-4 | TRBV4-2 | 16 | few | - | TGTGCCAGCAGCCAAGGCCTAACGGGATCCGATGAAAAACTGTTTTTT | CASSQGLTGSDEKLFF
TRBJ2-2 | TRBV5-4 | 15 | - | TRBD2 | TGTGCCAGCAGCCCCCAGAGCGGGGGGACCGGGGAGCTGTTTTTT | CASSPQSGGTGELFF
TRBJ2-1 | TRBV5-1 | 17 | - | - | TGCGCCAGCAGCTCCACTGGCACCGGGTCGTCCTACAATGAGCAGTTCTTC | CASSSTGTGSSYNEQFF
TRBJ2-7 | TRBV2 | 15 | few | TRBD2 | TGTGCCAGCAGGATGGGGACTAGCGGGCTCTACGAGCAGTACTTC | CASRMGTSGLYEQYF
TRBJ1-4 | TRBV10-3 | 13 | - | - | TGTGCCATCAGTGACAGGAGGGGTGAAAAACTGTTTTTT | CAISDRRGEKLFF
TRBJ1-4 | TRBV29-1 | 13 | - | - | TGCAGCGTTGAAAGGAGGGATAGTGAAAAACTGTTTTTT | CSVERRDSEKLFF
TRBJ2-1 | TRBV7-2 | 15 | many | TRBD2 | TGTGCCAGCAGCTTAGTACTAGCGGGGCGTAATGAGCAGTTCTTC | CASSLVLAGRNEQFF
TRBJ2-3 | TRBV20-1 | 14 | - | - | TGCAGTGCTAGAGTAGAGGGTATGGTAGATACGCAGTATTTT | CSARVEGMVDTQYF
TRBJ2-1 | TRBV4-2 | 14 | - | - | TGTGCCAGCAGCCAGACCGAGATGGTCGATGAGCAGTTCTTC | CASSQTEMVDEQFF
TRBJ2-3 | TRBV2 | 16 | once | TRBD1 | TGTGCCATCAATTCCCCCTCCGGGACAGGAGCAGATACGCAGTATTTT | CAINSPSGTGADTQYF
TRBJ2-1 | TRBV5-1 | 16 | - | TRBD2 | TGCGCCAGCAGCTTGGGAGTTAGCGGGAACTACAATGAGCAGTTCTTC | CASSLGVSGNYNEQFF
TRBJ1-1 | TRBV5-1 | 14 | - | - | TGCGCCAGCAGCTTGCAGGCCTCGAACACTGAAGCTTTCTTT | CASSLQASNTEAFF
TRBJ2-3 | TRBV7-9 | 13 | - | - | TGTGCCAACAGCTTAGGGGTCACAGATACGCAGTATTTT | CANSLGVTDTQYF
TRBJ2-5 | TRBV2 | 16 | once | - | TGTGCCAGCAGTGAAGCTACCGGCGGGATCTGGGAGACCCAGTACTTC | CASSEATGGIWETQYF
TRBJ2-2 | TRBV5-1 | 15 | - | - | TGCGCCAGCAGCTTCCGGGAGCCGAACACCGGGGAGCTGTTTTTT | CASSFREPNTGELFF
TRBJ1-6 | TRBV6-2/TRBV6-3 | 14 | - | - | TGTGCCAGCAGCACGGGACGGCTTAATTCACCCCTCCACTTT | CASSTGRLNSPLHF
TRBJ2-2 | TRBV29-1 | 12 | few | - | TGCAGCGTTGGGGAATACACCGGGGAGCTGTTTTTT | CSVGEYTGELFF
TRBJ2-3 | TRBV20-1 | 16 | - | - | TGCAGTGCTAGAGTGGGGATAGGGGATAGGTTCGGTACGCAGTATTTT | CSARVGIGDRFGTQYF
TRBJ1-6 | TRBV5-1 | 13 | - | - | TGCGCCAGCGGTCAAGGTCATAATTCACCCCTCCACTTT | CASGQGHNSPLHF
TRBJ2-1 | TRBV10-2 | 14 | - | - | TGCACCAGCAGGGAGACAGGAAACTACAATGAGCAGTTCTTC | CTSRETGNYNEQFF
TRBJ2-3 | TRBV7-8 | 13 | few | - | TGTGCCAGCAGCTTATCAGTCCCAGATACGCAGTATTTT | CASSLSVPDTQYF
TRBJ1-2 | TRBV7-2 | 14 | - | TRBD1 | TGCGCCAGCAGCTCCAGGACAGGGAATCATGGCTACACCTTC | CASSSRTGNHGYTF
TRBJ2-1 | TRBV7-2 | 14 | few | - | TGTGCCAGCAGCCGCCCTCTTGGGTTGCATGAGCAGTTCTTC | CASSRPLGLHEQFF
TRBJ2-5 | TRBV30 | 14 | - | - | TGTGCCTGGAGTCAGTACACTGGATTCGAGACCCAGTACTTC | CAWSQYTGFETQYF
TRBJ2-7 | TRBV5-1 | 14 | few | - | TGCGCCAGCAGCTGGATGACAGGAGCCTACGAGCAGTACTTC | CASSWMTGAYEQYF
TRBJ2-1 | TRBV28 | 15 | - | TRBD2 | TGTGCCAGCAGTTTTGAAACTAGCGGGAGTAATGAGCAGTTCTTC | CASSFETSGSNEQFF
TRBJ2-4 | TRBV30 | 16 | - | - | TGTGCCTGGAGTGTACTTCCAGAACTAGCCAAAAACATTCAGTACTTC | CAWSVLPELAKNIQYF
TRBJ2-7 | TRBV7-2 | 14 | few | - | TGTGCCAGCAGCTTAGTGTCGGGGAGCGTCGAGCAGTACTTC | CASSLVSGSVEQYF
TRBJ1-4 | TRBV7-9 | 13 | - | - | TGTGCCAGCAGCTCCGGGTCCCATGAAAAACGGTTTTTT | CASSSGSHEKRFF
TRBJ1-1 | TRBV5-5 | 13 | - | - | TGTGCCAGCAGCTTGACTGACCGCATTGCGGCTTTCTTT | CASSLTDRIAAFF
TRBJ2-1 | TRBV18 | 18 | - | TRBD2 | TGTGCCAGCTCAGGCGTCAGTGGGGGTGACCACCGGGGGGATGAGCAGTTCTTC | CASSGVSGGDHRGDEQFF